This T cell receptor (beta chain) was identified during a study of T cells in Graves' hyperthyroidism and ophthalmopathy. Amplified TCR beta CDR3 regions came from RNA transcripts. Primed by the HTBI set, a first-round RT-PCR was run on the TCR CDR3. TCRdb re-called the multiplex PCR reads with MiXCR, one entry per CDR3 protein. The sample includes under 300,000 distinct CDR3 sequences, under 30% of them seen just once. From germline, CDR1 is DFQATT and CDR2 SNEGSKA (reference sequence). V shed 1 base and J shed 3 bases, with 10 bases lying between them. This CDR3 is 13 amino acids long. Input material: blood. The sequence came from a man aged 35 to 55 with Graves' hyperthyroidism that later progressed to Graves' ophthalmopathy. The rearrangement links TRBV20-1 to TRBJ2-7; no reliable D call. The CDR3 region is CSARAPWGYEQYF. CDR3 DNA: TGCAGTGCTAGAGCCCCATGGGGCTACGAGCAGTACTTC.